The 24 T cell receptor beta chains presented below share a single source sample, sequenced in a study of blood T cell repertoires in COVID-19. Some clones are missing from TCRdb's copy, which holds only in-frame ones; the method was immunoSEQ multiplex PCR. The repertoire holds approximately 260,000 clones, with approximately 91% as singletons. Sequenced input: peripheral blood. Receptors were obtained from a man aged 45-65 years with acute or convalescent COVID-19.

This clone was seen a few times. The gene calls are TRBV3-1 (or the pseudogene TRBV3-2) and TRBJ2-1; 8 bases are shared with TRBD1. With V trimmed by 8 bases and J by 1 base, 10 bases remained unmatched. The germline V gene has CDR1 LGHDT and CDR2 YNNKEL (reference sequence). This CDR3 comprises 16 residues. CDR3 loop: CASGSPGGGSYNEQFF. Here the CDR3 DNA reads TGTGCCAGCGGGTCCCCAGGGGGCGGATCCTACAATGAGCAGTTCTTC.

V and J are TRBV19 and TRBJ2-2; tentative D call: TRBD1 (6 bases). From germline, CDR1 is LNHDA and CDR2 SQIVND (reference sequence). The V gene lost 3 bases and the J gene lost 6 bases, with 17 bases spanning the gap. This CDR3 comprises 16 residues. The CDR3: CASSIWGHDAPGELFF. The CDR3 coding sequence is TGTGCCAGTAGTATTTGGGGGCACGATGCCCCCGGGGAGCTGTTTTTT.

The V gene is TRBV5-1, the J gene TRBJ2-6; D ambiguous. V was trimmed by 2 bases and J by 3 bases, leaving 9 bases between them. Germline loops: CDR1 SGHRS, CDR2 YFSETQ. CDR3 size: 15 residues. Written as DNA, the CDR3 is TGCGCCAGCAGCTTCGACCGAGGTGGGGCCAACGTCCTGACTTTC. Translation gives CASSFDRGGANVLTF. Variable domain in full (rest from reference TRBV5-1 and TRBJ2-6): KAGVTQTPRYLIKTRGQQVTLSCSPISGHRSVSWYQQTPGQGLQFLFEYFSETQRNKGNFPGRFSGRQFSNSRSEMNVSTLELGDSALYLCASSFDRGGANVLTFGAGSRLTVL.

This chain connects TRBV7-9 to TRBJ1-2; D call uncertain. Germline CDR1 is SEHNR and CDR2 is FQNEAQ (reference sequence). The CDR3 length is 16 residues. The ends were cut back, 0 bases at V and 2 bases at J, with 13 bases in the middle. CDR3 nucleotides: TGTGCCAGCAGCTTAGCGTCTGGGCAAGCAAACTATGGCTACACCTTC. The encoded protein is CASSLASGQANYGYTF.

The J gene is TRBJ2-6, the V gene TRBV5-5; D perhaps matches TRBD2 (5 bases). The CDR3 runs 15 residues. Trimming left V 7 bases short and J 2 bases short, with 13 bases between. Germline CDR1 is SGHKS and CDR2 is YYEKEE (reference sequence). This CDR3 is CASRLSQAGANVLTF. The CDR3 region has the DNA TGTGCCAGCCGACTATCTCAGGCTGGGGCCAACGTCCTGACTTTC.

This clone has just one count. V gene TRBV19 combines with J gene TRBJ1-3; D gene unclear. The CDR3 has 11 amino acids. Germline assignment: CDR1 LNHDA and CDR2 SQIVND (reference sequence). The V end was cut by 5 bases, the J end by 4 bases, with 3 bases between. This chain's CDR3 is CASSAGNTIYF. The CDR3 region has the DNA TGTGCCAGTAGTGCGGGAAACACCATATATTTT.

This clone was found a few times. The rearrangement joins TRBV2 to TRBJ2-7; TRBD2 matches at 11 bases. The CDR3 runs 14 residues. The germline CDR1 and CDR2 sequences are SNHLY and FYNNEI. With 5 bases clipped from V and 7 bases from J, the junction kept 7 bases outside the gene matches. This CDR3 is CASSLAGGVWEQYF. The CDR3 nucleotides read TGTGCCAGCAGTCTAGCGGGGGGTGTCTGGGAGCAGTACTTC. The variable domain in full, with the rest retrieved from reference TRBV2 and TRBJ2-7, is EPEVTQTPSHQVTQMGQEVILRCVPISNHLYFYWYRQILGQKVEFLVSFYNNEISEKSEIFDDQFSVERPDGSNFTLKIRSTKLEDSAMYFCASSLAGGVWEQYFGPGTRLTVT.

This clone has more than one count but fewer than ten. The V and J genes are TRBV12-3 or TRBV12-4 and TRBJ1-5; TRBD1 aligns across 7 bases. The CDR3 extends over 13 amino acids. Trimming took 8 bases from V and 7 from J; bases not matched to a gene: 8. This CDR3 reads CASHRGGGQPQHF. As DNA, the CDR3 is TGTGCCAGCCACCGAGGGGGCGGCCAGCCCCAGCATTTT.

The J gene is TRBJ1-1, the V gene TRBV7-9; D might be TRBD1 (5 bases). Trimming pared 5 bases from V and 0 bases from J, leaving 10 bases between. Germline CDR1 reads SEHNR; CDR2 reads FQNEAQ (reference sequence). The CDR3 spans 14 residues. The CDR3 region has the DNA TGTGCCAGCAGCCCGTGGGGGGTGAACACTGAAGCTTTCTTT. Amino acid sequence: CASSPWGVNTEAFF.

The J gene is TRBJ1-1, the V gene TRBV3-1 (or the pseudogene TRBV3-2); possibly TRBD1 for D (5 bases). The CDR3 runs to 14 residues. The germline V gene has CDR1 LGHDT and CDR2 YNNKEL (reference sequence). V was shortened by 1 base and J by 6 bases, with 12 bases between the two germline ends. The CDR3 DNA reads TGTGCCAGCAGCCAAGTGGGTGTAGGGGCTGAAGCTTTCTTT. Encoded protein: CASSQVGVGAEAFF.

This sequence joins TRBV2 and TRBJ2-3; 8 bases match TRBD2. CDR1 is SNHLY and CDR2 is FYNNEI in the germline V gene. V was pared by 4 bases and J by 2 bases, with 8 bases of the junction left unmatched. The CDR3 is 16 amino acids. CDR3 nucleotide sequence: TGTGCCAGCAGTGGGCGAGCGGGGGAGATCACAGATACGCAGTATTTT. It translates to CASSGRAGEITDTQYF.

This clone occurred a few times. The chain joins TRBV10-3 to TRBJ2-1, with 7 bases fitting TRBD2. The CDR3 totals 17 residues. V was clipped by 4 bases and J by 6 bases; unmatched bases: 15. The germline CDR1 and CDR2 sequences are ENHRY and SYGVKD. The CDR3, as DNA: TGTGCCATCAGTGTGGGGGGGACTAATCTCGTTCGCAATGAGCAGTTCTTC. This encodes CAISVGGTNLVRNEQFF.

The DNA for the CDR3 is TGTGCCAGCAGCCCCGGGGGGGAAGGCTCCTATGGCTACACCTTC. Protein product: CASSPGGEGSYGYTF. J is TRBJ1-2 and V is TRBV6-4, with D perhaps matching TRBD1 (5 bases). V lost 6 bases and J 4 bases, leaving 18 bases between the germline ends. CDR1 is MRHNA, CDR2 SNTAGT, per germline. The CDR3 covers 15 residues.

The J gene is TRBJ2-2, the V gene TRBV19; the D gene is possibly TRBD2 (6 bases). The CDR3 has 14 amino acids. CDR1 is LNHDA and CDR2 is SQIVND in the germline V gene (reference sequence). The V gene lost 6 bases and the J gene lost 4 bases, with 12 bases spanning the gap. The DNA of the CDR3 is TGTGCCAGTAGCCCGGGACTCTCCACCGGGGAGCTGTTTTTT. The encoded protein is CASSPGLSTGELFF.

This chain joins TRBV6-6 and TRBJ2-3, with D possibly TRBD1 on 6 matching bases. CDR3 size: 14 residues. Germline V gives CDR1 MNHNY, CDR2 SVGAGI (reference sequence). V was cut by 2 bases and J by 1 base, with 7 bases left in between. The DNA for the CDR3 is TGTGCCAGCAGTTACGGGGGCCGCACAGATACGCAGTATTTT. Protein: CASSYGGRTDTQYF.

V is TRBV6-2 or TRBV6-3 and J is TRBJ2-2; a weak D match, TRBD2 (7 bases). In germline, CDR1 is MNHEY, CDR2 SVGEGT. The CDR3 has 15 amino acids. Deletions cut 0 bases from V and 5 bases from J, with 10 bases between. DNA for the CDR3: TGTGCCAGCAGTTACTCGCGGGGGCGGACCGGGGAGCTGTTTTTT. It codes for CASSYSRGRTGELFF.

This clone was observed once. This sequence joins TRBV19 and TRBJ2-2, with D possibly matching TRBD2 (5 bases). Trimming removed 4 bases from V and 5 bases from J, with 14 bases in between. This CDR3 spans 15 amino acids. Germline V gene sequence: CDR1 LNHDA, CDR2 SQIVND (reference sequence). The CDR3 protein is CASSRLAWETGELFF. For the CDR3, the DNA is TGTGCCAGTAGTAGACTGGCTTGGGAGACCGGGGAGCTGTTTTTT.

The chain couples TRBV19 to TRBJ1-5; TRBD1 matches at 8 bases. CDR3 length: 15 residues. V shed 9 bases and J 4 bases; nucleotides not matched to a gene: 11. CDR1 and CDR2 (germline): LNHDA, SQIVND (reference sequence). The DNA of the CDR3 is TGTGCCAGCCGCCGGGACAGGACAGTTAATCAGCCCCAGCATTTT. Protein: CASRRDRTVNQPQHF.

The J gene is TRBJ1-3, the V gene TRBV7-3; 11 nucleotides match TRBD1. In germline, CDR1 is SGHTA, CDR2 FQGTGA. This CDR3 contains 14 residues. V lost 5 bases and J lost 3; bases outside the gene matches: 0. CDR3 bases: TGTGCCAGCAGCGGGACAGGGGGTGGAAACACCATATATTTT. It is translated as CASSGTGGGNTIYF.

J is TRBJ1-1 and V is TRBV18; possibly TRBD1 for D (6 bases). V was shortened by 2 bases and J by 11 bases, with 12 bases between the two germline ends. This CDR3 is built from 12 residues. Per the germline V gene, CDR1 is KGHSH and CDR2 is LQKENI. The CDR3 reads CASSPNKGDAFF. CDR3 bases: TGTGCCAGCTCACCAAACAAGGGGGACGCTTTCTTT.

This sequence joins TRBV5-6 and TRBJ1-3; D possibly corresponds to TRBD1 (5 bases). The CDR3 has 15 amino acids. The ends were cut back, 3 bases at V and 2 bases at J, with 12 bases in the middle. Germline lookup yields CDR1 SGHDT and CDR2 YYEEEE. CDR3 region: CASSSRGGPGNTIYF. The DNA for the CDR3 is TGTGCCAGCAGCTCGCGGGGGGGACCTGGAAACACCATATATTTT.

This clone was counted a few times. This chain uses TRBV15 with TRBJ2-7; D gene uncertain. Germline V gives CDR1 LNHNV, CDR2 YYDKDF (reference sequence). The V end was cut by 5 bases, the J end by 7 bases, with 15 bases between. The CDR3 totals 13 residues. CDR3 nucleotides: TGTGCCACCAGCCCTAGGTCGAGTGGGGAGCAGTACTTC. This encodes CATSPRSSGEQYF.

The CDR3 DNA reads TGTGCCACCAGCCGAGGGAGGGACAGGGGGCCGAAACTGTTTTTT. Translated: CATSRGRDRGPKLFF. The V call is TRBV15, the J call TRBJ1-4; 12 bases align to TRBD1. The J segment lost 11 bases and the V segment lost 5 bases, leaving 9 bases of the junction unmatched. CDR3 length: 15 residues. Germline V lookup: CDR1 LNHNV, CDR2 YYDKDF (reference sequence).

The genes are TRBV11-2 and TRBJ2-3; TRBD2 might be the D (5 bases). CDR1 is SGHAT, CDR2 FQNNGV, per germline. The CDR3 contains 14 residues. Trimming shortened V by 0 bases and J by 5 bases, and 9 bases separated the two germline ends. The CDR3, as DNA: TGTGCCAGCAGCTTAGATTATGCGGGAGATACGCAGTATTTT. Translation gives CASSLDYAGDTQYF.